This T cell receptor (beta chain) was captured by sequencing in a study of cytomegalovirus exposure and HLA in healthy donors. General study findings and limits: A missense DCLRE1C variant was associated with V- and J-gene trimming of TCR beta chains in a later analysis, and an independent cohort replicated the association. In a later analysis, TCR association rates varied by HLA locus: DRB1 most, HLA-C fewest.

The germline V and J ends were trimmed by 4 bases and 0 bases, with 15 bases remaining between them. The CDR3 consists of 16 residues. Germline V gene data show CDR1 as SGDLS and CDR2 as YYNGEE. Points on this clone: Its target is unknown.

Both 60 Vbeta primers and 13 Jbeta primers went into the PCR. Profiling relied on immunoSEQ multiplex PCR, and the TCRdb table lists in-frame clones only, not all of them. Altogether roughly 190,000 clones are present, about four fifths being singletons, with the ten largest covering 1.5% to 2%. Everyone who donated was a healthy bone marrow donor. The sequenced sample was PBMCs. This clonotype was sampled from a woman between 18 and 29 years old in good health and CMV-seronegative. This sequence joins TRBV9 and TRBJ2-3, with TRBD1 as a possible D gene (5 bases). CDR3 DNA sequence: TGTGCCAGCAGCATCACCTCAGGGTCTAGCACAGATACGCAGTATTTT. As protein: CASSITSGSSTDTQYF.